The 22 T cell receptor beta chains listed next were all sequenced from one sample in a study of blood T cell repertoires in COVID-19. Some clones are missing from TCRdb's copy, which holds only in-frame ones; the method was immunoSEQ multiplex PCR. The sample consists of about 150,000 clones, roughly 87% of them appearing once. The sample consisted of peripheral blood. Receptor source: a woman between 55 and 75 years old with active or convalescent COVID-19.

The rearrangement links TRBV5-1 to TRBJ2-3; a possible D gene is TRBD1 (6 bases). CDR1 is SGHRS, CDR2 YFSETQ, per germline. Trimming stripped 5 bases from V and 3 bases from J, with 13 bases between. The CDR3 is 14 residues long. The CDR3, as DNA: TGCGCCAGCAGTCGGGACAAGGTGACAGATACGCAGTATTTT. It specifies CASSRDKVTDTQYF.

The chain couples TRBV3-1 (or the pseudogene TRBV3-2) to TRBJ2-5; D is possibly TRBD1 (6 bases). Trimming left V 1 base short and J 0 bases short, with 12 bases between. The CDR3 runs 16 residues. Germline V gene lookup returns CDR1 LGHDT and CDR2 YNNKEL (reference sequence). CDR3 DNA sequence: TGTGCCAGCAGCCAAGGCGGCAGGGGAAACCAAGAGACCCAGTACTTC. Its translation is CASSQGGRGNQETQYF.

CDR3 sequence (DNA): TGTGCCAGCAGCCTCAGACTCTTAGGCCGGGAGCTGTTTTTT. This sequence encodes CASSLRLLGRELFF. The V call is TRBV3-1 (or the pseudogene TRBV3-2), the J call TRBJ2-2; no definite D call. The CDR3 has 14 amino acids. V was cut by 4 bases and J by 9 bases, with 15 bases left in between. Germline loops: CDR1 LGHDT, CDR2 YNNKEL (reference sequence).

This chain uses TRBV29-1 with TRBJ1-2; 9 bases line up with TRBD1. Germline V gene lookup returns CDR1 SQVTM and CDR2 ANQGSEA. The CDR3 is 13 amino acids. V shed 6 bases and J 1 base; nucleotides not matched to a gene: 3. The CDR3 DNA sequence: TGCAGCGTGAGGACAGGGGTTAACTATGGCTACACCTTC. Amino acids: CSVRTGVNYGYTF.

The chain carries TRBV3-1 (or the pseudogene TRBV3-2) and TRBJ2-3, with TRBD1 identical over 7 bases. This CDR3 comprises 16 residues. Germline loops: CDR1 LGHDT, CDR2 YNNKEL (reference sequence). With V trimmed by 5 bases and J by 2 bases, 10 bases remained unmatched. The CDR3 DNA reads TGTGCCAGCAGCTCAGGGGGTTACATAAACACAGATACGCAGTATTTT. Amino acids: CASSSGGYINTDTQYF.

The chain is built from TRBV19 and TRBJ2-1, with 12 positions matching TRBD2. Per germline, CDR1 LNHDA and CDR2 SQIVND (reference sequence). Trimming removed 5 bases from V and 8 bases from J; junction bases left unmatched: 1. The CDR3 is 13 amino acids. For the CDR3, the DNA is TGTGCCAGTAGTCCTAGCGGGGGGGATGAGCAGTTCTTC. Protein sequence: CASSPSGGDEQFF.

V usage is TRBV5-1 and J usage is TRBJ2-7; 10 bases agree with TRBD1. The CDR3 is 15 residues long. V shed 0 bases and J 5 bases; nucleotides not matched to a gene: 5. Germline CDR1 reads SGHRS; CDR2 reads YFSETQ. DNA of the CDR3: TGCGCCAGCAGCTTGGCGACAGGGGGCTTCGACGAGCAGTACTTC. Amino acids: CASSLATGGFDEQYF.

This chain links TRBV11-2 with TRBJ2-5; TRBD1 might be the D (5 bases). Germline lookup yields CDR1 SGHAT and CDR2 FQNNGV. The V end lost 1 base, the J end lost 5 bases, and 8 bases lay between the germline ends. This CDR3 is built from 13 residues. The CDR3: CASSLGQYETQYF. DNA for the CDR3: TGTGCCAGCAGCTTAGGACAGTATGAGACCCAGTACTTC.

The chain carries TRBV29-1 and TRBJ1-3; 10 bases are shared with TRBD1. This CDR3 is 15 amino acids long. With 6 bases clipped from V and 4 bases from J, the junction kept 9 bases outside the gene matches. Germline V gene sequence: CDR1 SQVTM, CDR2 ANQGSEA. Here the CDR3 DNA reads TGCAGCGTCGCCATCGGACAGGGGGACGGAAACACCATATATTTT. Residues: CSVAIGQGDGNTIYF.

As concerns this clone: One end of the junction is discordant with germline, which a read error may explain. This chain uses TRBV30 with TRBJ1-1; D not resolved. Germline V lookup: CDR1 GTSNPN, CDR2 SVGIG (reference sequence). The length of the CDR3 is 12 residues. CDR3 amino acids: CAWSVLSRLTIF. CDR3 coding DNA: TGTGCCTGGAGTGTACTCTCTCGTCTAACTATCTTT.

V usage is TRBV5-1 and J usage is TRBJ2-5; 11 bases map to TRBD2. Germline trimming cut 3 bases from V and 5 bases from J; bases unmatched to any gene: 9. The CDR3 is 16 amino acids. Germline V gene lookup returns CDR1 SGHRS and CDR2 YFSETQ. The CDR3 DNA reads TGCGCCAGCAGCTCAGACCTTAGCGGGGGGGCTGAGACCCAGTACTTC. It yields the protein CASSSDLSGGAETQYF.

V and J are TRBV10-2 and TRBJ1-2; TRBD1 is a possible D gene (6 bases). V was trimmed by 5 bases and J by 8 bases, leaving 15 bases between them. The CDR3 is made up of 13 amino acids. In germline, CDR1 is WSHSY, CDR2 SAAADI. Here the CDR3 reads CASSTGTQGGYTF. Here the CDR3 DNA reads TGCGCCAGCAGTACCGGGACACAAGGCGGCTACACCTTC.

V gene TRBV19 combines with J gene TRBJ2-5; the match to TRBD2 covers 8 bases. CDR3 length: 15 residues. CDR1 and CDR2 (germline): LNHDA, SQIVND (reference sequence). V lost 6 bases, J lost 4 bases, and 10 bases stayed unmatched. The CDR3 region is CASRHLAGGGETQYF. The CDR3 DNA sequence: TGTGCCAGTAGACATCTGGCCGGGGGGGGAGAGACCCAGTACTTC. The full variable domain, completed using reference TRBV19 and TRBJ2-5, is DGGITQSPKYLFRKEGQNVTLSCEQNLNHDAMYWYRQDPGQGLRLIYYSQIVNDFQKGDIAEGYSVSREKKESFPLTVTSAQKNPTAFYLCASRHLAGGGETQYFGPGTRLLVL.

This clone was detected only once. The CDR3: CSAAQGYSGNTIYF. DNA of the CDR3: TGCAGCGCAGCACAGGGGTACTCTGGAAACACCATATATTTT. The gene calls are TRBV29-1 and TRBJ1-3; 7 bases line up with TRBD1. Looked up from germline, CDR1 is SQVTM and CDR2 is ANQGSEA. J was trimmed by 0 bases and V by 7 bases; bases with no gene match: 6. The length of the CDR3 is 14 residues.

This clone occurred once. The CDR3 is CASSLQGAQLLYGYTF. CDR3 in DNA: TGTGCCAGCAGCCTTCAGGGGGCCCAATTACTCTATGGCTACACCTTC. The chain employs TRBV7-2 and TRBJ1-2, with 8 bases fitting TRBD1. Germline-derived CDR1 and CDR2 are SGHTA and FQGNSA. V was clipped by 5 bases and J by 4 bases; unmatched bases: 12. The CDR3 loop spans 16 amino acids.

A single count supports this clone. V is TRBV3-1 (or the pseudogene TRBV3-2) and J is TRBJ1-6; no clear D gene. Germline V CDR1 and CDR2: LGHDT, YNNKEL (reference sequence). Trimming stripped 5 bases from V and 6 bases from J, with 8 bases between. The CDR3 runs 13 residues. The CDR3 region has the DNA TGTGCCAGCAGCATTGAGGGTAATTCACCCCTCCACTTT. This translates into CASSIEGNSPLHF.

The chain links TRBV7-9 to TRBJ1-5, with D tentatively TRBD1 (5 bases). Germline-derived CDR1 and CDR2 are SEHNR and FQNEAQ (reference sequence). The CDR3 totals 13 residues. The V gene lost 1 base and the J gene lost 9 bases, with 10 bases spanning the gap. The DNA of the CDR3 is TGTGCCAGCAGCTTAGAGGGGTACCGGCCCCAGCATTTT. This codes for CASSLEGYRPQHF.

V gene TRBV6-5 combines with J gene TRBJ1-4; D might be TRBD1 (5 bases). This CDR3 region has 13 residues. Trimming left V 6 bases short and J 8 bases short, with 13 bases between. CDR1 and CDR2 (germline): MNHEY, SVGAGI. The CDR3 DNA follows: TGTGCCAGCAGGGTCAGGGTGGGCGAAAAACTGTTTTTT. This translates into CASRVRVGEKLFF.

The CDR3 is CASSADRELGGYTF. The CDR3 DNA reads TGTGCCAGCAGCGCCGACAGGGAATTGGGAGGCTACACCTTC. V gene TRBV7-2 combines with J gene TRBJ1-2, with 7 bases identical to TRBD1. CDR1 SGHTA and CDR2 FQGNSA come from the germline V gene. This CDR3 contains 14 residues. Germline trimming cut 5 bases from V and 8 bases from J; bases unmatched to any gene: 11.

This chain joins TRBV30 and TRBJ1-5; D remains ambiguous. Germline CDR1 reads GTSNPN; CDR2 reads SVGIG (reference sequence). The CDR3 runs 14 residues. V gave up 3 bases and J gave up 2 bases, with 11 bases separating them. The CDR3: CAWSDTLGNQPQHF. The CDR3, as DNA: TGTGCCTGGAGCGACACCTTAGGCAATCAGCCCCAGCATTTT.

The chain recombines TRBV19 with TRBJ1-2; TRBD1 matches 10 bases. This CDR3 has 14 residues. From germline, CDR1 is LNHDA and CDR2 SQIVND (reference sequence). After removal of 7 bases from V and 4 bases from J, the junction contained 6 bases not matched to a gene. The CDR3 DNA reads TGTGCCAGTAATAGACAGGGGGCAGGCTATGGCTACACCTTC. Translation: CASNRQGAGYGYTF.

This chain links TRBV14 with TRBJ2-3; the D is unclear. This CDR3 is 13 amino acids long. Germline CDR1 and CDR2: SGHDN and FVKESK. V was clipped by 0 bases and J by 10 bases, with 11 bases between them. The CDR3 DNA reads as TGTGCCAGCAGCCAAGACCGTGAACGGGCGCAGTATTTT. Amino acid sequence: CASSQDRERAQYF. Based on the CDR3 plus reference TRBV14 and TRBJ2-3, the full variable domain is EAGVTQFPSHSVIEKGQTVTLRCDPISGHDNLYWYRRVMGKEIKFLLHFVKESKQDESGMPNNRFLAERTGGTYSTLKVQPAELEDSGVYFCASSQDRERAQYFGPGTRLTVL.